This entry lists 2 T cell receptor beta chains sequenced from one sample in a study of cytomegalovirus exposure and HLA in healthy donors. Primers included in the PCR were 60 Vbeta and 13 Jbeta primers. Produced via immunoSEQ multiplex PCR; TCRdb's table is partial and in-frame only. This sample has 120,000 or so clones, with approximately 80% found just once. What was sequenced was PBMCs. These receptors all come from a man younger than 45 in good health and CMV-seronegative.

This chain uses TRBV6-5 with TRBJ2-3; TRBD2 matches 11 bases. Germline V lookup: CDR1 MNHEY, CDR2 SVGAGI. V lost 0 bases to trimming and J lost 5 bases; unmatched junction nucleotides: 4. The CDR3 totals 16 residues. CDR3 region: CASSYSLAGGGDTQYF. The DNA of the CDR3 is TGTGCCAGCAGTTACTCGCTAGCGGGAGGAGGAGATACGCAGTATTTT.

The J gene is TRBJ1-1, the V gene TRBV4-2, with 8 bases aligning to TRBD1. The CDR3 runs 16 residues. V trimming: 0 bases; J trimming: 7 bases; junction bases outside the gene matches: 10. Germline V gene lookup returns CDR1 LGHNA and CDR2 YNFKEQ. This chain's CDR3 is CASSQDLLVQGDEAFF. The CDR3 bases are TGTGCCAGCAGCCAAGACCTCCTAGTACAGGGGGATGAAGCTTTCTTT.